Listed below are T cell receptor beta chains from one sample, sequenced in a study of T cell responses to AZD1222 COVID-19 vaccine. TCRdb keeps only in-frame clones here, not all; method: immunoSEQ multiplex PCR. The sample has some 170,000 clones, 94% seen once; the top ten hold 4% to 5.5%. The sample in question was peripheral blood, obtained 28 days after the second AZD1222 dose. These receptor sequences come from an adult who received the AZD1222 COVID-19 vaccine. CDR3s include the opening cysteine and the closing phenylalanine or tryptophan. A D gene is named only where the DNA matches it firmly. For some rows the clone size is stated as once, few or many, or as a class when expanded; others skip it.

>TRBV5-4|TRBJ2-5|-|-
TGTGCCAGCAGCTTGGGTAGCGACCAAGAGACCCAGTACTTC
CASSLGSDQETQYF
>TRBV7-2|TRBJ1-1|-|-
TGTGCCAGCAGCCCCCTAGGACCCGGGGACACTGAAGCTTTCTTT
CASSPLGPGDTEAFF
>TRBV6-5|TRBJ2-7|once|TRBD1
TGTGCCAGCAGTTACGGCGCAGGGACAGGTGGGCAGTACTTC
CASSYGAGTGGQYF
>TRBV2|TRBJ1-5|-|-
TGTGCCAGCAGGGGGGAGGTCGGTCAGCCCCAGCATTTT
CASRGEVGQPQHF
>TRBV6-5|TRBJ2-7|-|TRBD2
TGTGCCAGCAGCAGCGGGGACTACGAGCAGTACTTC
CASSSGDYEQYF
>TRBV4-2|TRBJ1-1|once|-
TGTGCCAGCAGCCAAGAAGCTTCGATAACGAACACTGAAGCTTTCTTT
CASSQEASITNTEAFF
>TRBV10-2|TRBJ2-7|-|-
TGCGCCAGCAGTGAGAAGAGACAGAGCTCCTACGAGCAGTACTTC
CASSEKRQSSYEQYF
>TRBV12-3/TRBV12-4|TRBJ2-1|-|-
TGTGCCAGCAGTGGGGGCTACAATGAGCAGTTCTTC
CASSGGYNEQFF
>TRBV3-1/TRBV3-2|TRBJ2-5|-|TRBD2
TGTGCCAGCAGCCAAGATAGTCGGATAGGGACTAGTCCCTACTTC
CASSQDSRIGTSPYF
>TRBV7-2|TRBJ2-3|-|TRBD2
TGTGCCAGCAGGCCTAGCGGACGATCCACAGATACGCAGTATTTT
CASRPSGRSTDTQYF
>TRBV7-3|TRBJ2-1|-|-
TGTGCCAGCAGCTTAACCCTTAGAGATGAGCAGTTCTTC
CASSLTLRDEQFF
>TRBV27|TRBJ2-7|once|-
TGTGCCAGCAGTAGGGCCCCAGTGCCGCTCTACGAGCAGTACTTC
CASSRAPVPLYEQYF
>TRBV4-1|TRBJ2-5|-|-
TGCGCCAGCAGCTTGTCGCAGAACAGGGCACCCCACTTC
CASSLSQNRAPHF
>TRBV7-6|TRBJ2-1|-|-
TGTGCCAGCAGCTTAGGGGGGAGTACCTACAATGAGCAGTTCTTC
CASSLGGSTYNEQFF
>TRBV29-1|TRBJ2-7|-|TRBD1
TGCAGCGTTGGGGACAGGGCCGGCTACGAGCAGTACTTC
CSVGDRAGYEQYF
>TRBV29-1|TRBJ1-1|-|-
TGCAGCGTTGAATCGCAGATTGAAGCTTTCTTT
CSVESQIEAFF
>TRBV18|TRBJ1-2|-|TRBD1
TGTGCCAGCTCACCACCGGGACAGGGGTACGGCTACACCTTC
CASSPPGQGYGYTF
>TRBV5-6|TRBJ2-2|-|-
TGTGCCAGCGGGCCCGGGGGCGACACCGGGGAGCTGTTTTTT
CASGPGGDTGELFF
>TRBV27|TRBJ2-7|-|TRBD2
TGTGCCAGCAGTTTGAGTCGGGAGGGCCCTCGAGAGCAGTACTTC
CASSLSREGPREQYF
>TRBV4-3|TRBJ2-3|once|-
TGCGCCAGCAGCCAAGATGGTGGGGGGAGCACAGATACGCAGTATTTT
CASSQDGGGSTDTQYF
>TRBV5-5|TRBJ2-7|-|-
TGTGCCAGCAGCCTCCTGTCGAAAGAGCAGTACTTC
CASSLLSKEQYF